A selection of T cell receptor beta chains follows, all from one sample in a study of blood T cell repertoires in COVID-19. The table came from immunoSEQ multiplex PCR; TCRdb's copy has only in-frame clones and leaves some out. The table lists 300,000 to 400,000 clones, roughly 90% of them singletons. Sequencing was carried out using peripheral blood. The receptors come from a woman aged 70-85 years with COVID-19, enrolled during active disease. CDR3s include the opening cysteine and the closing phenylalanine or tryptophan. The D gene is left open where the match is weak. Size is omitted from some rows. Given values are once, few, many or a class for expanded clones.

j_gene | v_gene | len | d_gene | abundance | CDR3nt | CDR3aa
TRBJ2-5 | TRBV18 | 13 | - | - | TGTGCCAGCTCTCCACCATTTAAAGAGACCCAGTACTTC | CASSPPFKETQYF
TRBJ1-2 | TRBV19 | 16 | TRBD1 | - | TGTGCCAGTAGCCGACAGGGGGGGTATGCTAACTATGGCTACACCTTC | CASSRQGGYANYGYTF
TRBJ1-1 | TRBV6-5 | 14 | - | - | TGTGCCAGCAGTTATTCAACCGGACAGCCTGGAACTTTCTTT | CASSYSTGQPGTFF
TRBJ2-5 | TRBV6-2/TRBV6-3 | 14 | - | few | TGTGCCAGCAGTATAACTGAGGTCCGAGAGACCCAGTACTTC | CASSITEVRETQYF
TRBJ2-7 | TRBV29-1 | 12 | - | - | TGCAGCGTTCAAGCTGCGCCCTACGAGCAGTACTTC | CSVQAAPYEQYF
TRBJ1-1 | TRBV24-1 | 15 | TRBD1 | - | TGTGCCACCAGTGATTCCCACAGGGGTTACACTGAAGCTTTCTTT | CATSDSHRGYTEAFF
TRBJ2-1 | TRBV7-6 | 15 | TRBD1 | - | TGTGCCAGCAGCTTAGGACAGGGGGCCTACAATGAGCAGTTCTTC | CASSLGQGAYNEQFF
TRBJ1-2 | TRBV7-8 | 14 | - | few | TGTGCCAGCAGCTATGACAGTTTTAACTATGGCTACACCTTC | CASSYDSFNYGYTF
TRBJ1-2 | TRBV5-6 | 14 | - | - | TGTGCCAGCAGCCCCCGGGGGGGGTACTATGGCTACACCTTC | CASSPRGGYYGYTF
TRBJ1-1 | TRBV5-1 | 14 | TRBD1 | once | TGCGCCAGCAGCTTGTATCAGGGGGGCACTGAAGCTTTCTTT | CASSLYQGGTEAFF
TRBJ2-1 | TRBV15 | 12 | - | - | TGTGCCACCAGCAGAGGGGGGGATGAGCAGTTCTTC | CATSRGGDEQFF
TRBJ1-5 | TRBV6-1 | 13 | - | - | TGTGCCAGCGGCAGGTCAGGGGATCAGCCCCAGCATTTT | CASGRSGDQPQHF
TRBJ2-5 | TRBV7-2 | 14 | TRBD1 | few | TGTGCCAGCAGCTCGGGGACAGGAAAAGAGACCCAGTACTTC | CASSSGTGKETQYF
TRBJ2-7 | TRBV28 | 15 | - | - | TGTGCCAGCAGTTCTCAGGGGTCTGGCGGCTACGAGCAGTACTTC | CASSSQGSGGYEQYF
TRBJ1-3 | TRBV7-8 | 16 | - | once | TGTGCCAGCAGCTTAGGTGTATTAGTCTCTGGAAACACCATATATTTT | CASSLGVLVSGNTIYF
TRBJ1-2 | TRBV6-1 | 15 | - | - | TGTGCCAGCAGTGAAGCGTCGAGGGGGAAAGAGGGCTACACCTTC | CASSEASRGKEGYTF
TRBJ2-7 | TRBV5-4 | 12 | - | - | TGTGCCAGCAGCTTACAGGAATCCGAGCAGTACTTC | CASSLQESEQYF
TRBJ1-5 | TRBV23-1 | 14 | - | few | TGCGCCAGCAGTCAAAGGGGAGGGGGTCAGCCCCAGCATTTT | CASSQRGGGQPQHF
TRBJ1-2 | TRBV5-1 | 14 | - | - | TGCGCCAGCAGCTTGATCCCAGGGAACTATGGCTACACCTTC | CASSLIPGNYGYTF
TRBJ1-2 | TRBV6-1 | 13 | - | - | TGTGCCAGCAGTGAAGTACAGGGAGATGGCTACACCTTC | CASSEVQGDGYTF
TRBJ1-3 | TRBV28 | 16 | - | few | TGTGCCAGCAGTACCCCGGGACTTGACTCTGGAAACACCATATATTTT | CASSTPGLDSGNTIYF
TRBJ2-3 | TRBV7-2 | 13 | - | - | TGTGCCAGCAGCCCTCAGACTAGAGATACGCAGTATTTT | CASSPQTRDTQYF
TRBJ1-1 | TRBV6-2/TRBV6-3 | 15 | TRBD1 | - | TGTGCCAGCAGTGCCCGGGGACAGCCGAACACTGAAGCTTTCTTT | CASSARGQPNTEAFF
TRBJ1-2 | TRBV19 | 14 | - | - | TGTGCCAGTAGTATGACACAGGGTAACTATGGCTACACCTTC | CASSMTQGNYGYTF
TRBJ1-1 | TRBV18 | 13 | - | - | TGTGCCAGCTCACCGTCCGGGTTCGCTGAAGCTTTCTTT | CASSPSGFAEAFF
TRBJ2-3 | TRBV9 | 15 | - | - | TGTGCCAGCAGCGCGAGGGATTCTAGCACAGATACGCAGTATTTT | CASSARDSSTDTQYF
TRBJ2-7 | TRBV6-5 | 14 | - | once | TGTGCCAGCAGTTACTACCCCGGGACCTACGAGCAGTACTTC | CASSYYPGTYEQYF
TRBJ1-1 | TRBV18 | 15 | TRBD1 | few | TGTGCCAGCTCATCCACGGACGGACAGGGCACTGAAGCTTTCTTT | CASSSTDGQGTEAFF
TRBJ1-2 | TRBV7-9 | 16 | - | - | TGTGCCAGCAGCTTATCATCCAGCGGAGGGGCGGGCGGCTACACCTTC | CASSLSSSGGAGGYTF
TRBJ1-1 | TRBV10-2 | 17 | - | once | TGCGCCACCGTCCGGCTCCCCACCGGGGTAGGAGGCACTGAAGCTTTCTTT | CATVRLPTGVGGTEAFF
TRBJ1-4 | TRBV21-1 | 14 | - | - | TGTGCCAGCACCACAGGGGGAACTGGCGAAAAACTGTTTTTT | CASTTGGTGEKLFF
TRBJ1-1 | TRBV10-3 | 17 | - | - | TGTGCCATCAGGACCACCGATCCCGGGGTAATGAACACTGAAGCTTTCTTT | CAIRTTDPGVMNTEAFF
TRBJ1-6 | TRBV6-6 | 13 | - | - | TGTGCCGGAAAGGCGGGGAACGATTCACCCCTCCACTTT | CAGKAGNDSPLHF
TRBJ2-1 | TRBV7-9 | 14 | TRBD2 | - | TGTGCCAGCAGCTTACTCGGGGGGTACAATGAGCAGTTCTTC | CASSLLGGYNEQFF
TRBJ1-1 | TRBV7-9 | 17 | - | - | TGTGCCAGTACCGGGACTGCTAGATCAGGCATGAACACTGAAGCTTTCTTT | CASTGTARSGMNTEAFF
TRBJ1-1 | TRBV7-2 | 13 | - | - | TGTGCCAGCAGCTTAGGGAGGAACACTGAAGCTTTCTTT | CASSLGRNTEAFF
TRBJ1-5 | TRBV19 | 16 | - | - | TGTGCCAGTAGTATAGGAGGAGGTTATAGCAATCAGCCCCAGCATTTT | CASSIGGGYSNQPQHF
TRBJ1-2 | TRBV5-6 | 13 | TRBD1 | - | TGTGCCAGCAGCTCCGGGACAGCCCGGGGCTACACCTTC | CASSSGTARGYTF
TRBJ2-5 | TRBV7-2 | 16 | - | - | TGTGCCAGCAGCAGTCAGGGTCTCTCTCGAAGGGAGACCCAGTACTTC | CASSSQGLSRRETQYF
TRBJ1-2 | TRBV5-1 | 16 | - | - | TGCGCCAGCAGCCCGGCCAGCGAGGGTGAACACTATGGCTACACCTTC | CASSPASEGEHYGYTF
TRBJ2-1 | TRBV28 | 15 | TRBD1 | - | TGTGCCAGCAGACGTACCGGGACAGGGGGCAATGAGCAGTTCTTC | CASRRTGTGGNEQFF
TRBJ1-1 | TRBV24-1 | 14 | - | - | TGTGCCACCAGTGGAGGGAGGAGGAACACTGAAGCTTTCTTT | CATSGGRRNTEAFF
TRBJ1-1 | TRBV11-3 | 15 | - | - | TGTGCCAGCAGCTTGGGAGGGCCCGGGGACACTGAAGCTTTCTTT | CASSLGGPGDTEAFF
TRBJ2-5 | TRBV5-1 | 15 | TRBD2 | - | TGCGCCAGCAGCTCCCCCCCGGGGGGGTTGGAGACCCAGTACTTC | CASSSPPGGLETQYF
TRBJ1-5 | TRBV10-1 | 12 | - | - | TGCGCCAGCAGTGAGGCAGGGGAGCCCCAGCATTTT | CASSEAGEPQHF